Included here is one TCR beta chain sequence, with context. The target antigen is unknown. This record belongs to a study of T cells in localized non-small cell lung cancer. Whole-study results and caveats: Analysis by sequencing included only one tumor region, so heterogeneity remains possible. The highest T cell clonality was in uninvolved adjacent lung, above tumor.

With 0 bases clipped from V and 7 bases from J, the junction kept 12 bases outside the gene matches. The CDR3 loop spans 18 amino acids. CDR1 is SGHNT and CDR2 is YYREEE in the germline V gene (reference sequence). Sequencing used immunoSEQ multiplex PCR; TCRdb keeps in-frame clones, though not all of them. The sample includes about 21,000 clones, more than 70% of them seen just once. The chain employs TRBV5-4 and TRBJ2-1; 11 nucleotides line up with TRBD2. Sequences were derived from PBMCs, sampled before any cancer treatment. The sequence derives from a woman aged 35-75 years with stage II squamous cell lung carcinoma. The CDR3 nucleotides read TGTGCCAGCAGCTTGGCCCCGGCGGAGACTAGCGGGAAGAATGAGCAGTTCTTC. Translating gives CASSLAPAETSGKNEQFF.